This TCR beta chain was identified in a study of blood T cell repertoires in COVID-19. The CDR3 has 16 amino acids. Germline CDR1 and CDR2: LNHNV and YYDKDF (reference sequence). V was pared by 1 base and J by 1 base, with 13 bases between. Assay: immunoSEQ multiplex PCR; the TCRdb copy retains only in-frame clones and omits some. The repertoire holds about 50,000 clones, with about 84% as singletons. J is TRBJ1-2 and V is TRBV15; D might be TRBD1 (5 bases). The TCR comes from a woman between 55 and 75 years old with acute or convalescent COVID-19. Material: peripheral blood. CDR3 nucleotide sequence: TGTGCCACCAGCAGAGTGGGGCAGACTCATAACTATGGCTACACCTTC. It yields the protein CATSRVGQTHNYGYTF.